The 9 T cell receptor beta chains below all came from one sample that was sequenced in a study of neurological immune-mediated disorders (dated by TCRdb to between 2018 and 2021). Library preparation employed 5' RACE. Instrument used: Illumina HiSeq 2500. Clones were called with MiXCR by TCRdb after fastp trimmed the public reads at Q25, and only in-frame beta chains were retained. Records with the same CDR3 protein are collapsed into one entry carrying the most frequent genes and DNA. This sample comprises 93,000 or so distinct CDR3 sequences, 11% of them detected only once. The leading ten clones occupy more than 2.5% of the sample. According to the study, the label for this sample's time point signals: longitudinal time-point 3. Sequencing was performed on PBMCs. Source of these receptors: a female donor with HTLV-1-associated myelopathy (HAM/TSP).

This clonotype occurred a few times. This chain joins TRBV19 and TRBJ2-2; perhaps TRBD2 as D (6 bases). V lost 3 bases to trimming and J lost 5 bases, with 7 bases between them. Germline values: CDR1 LNHDA, CDR2 SQIVND (reference sequence). The CDR3 runs to 13 residues. CDR3 nucleotide sequence: TGTGCCAGTAGTATCGGGAGAACCGGGGAGCTGTTTTTT. It codes for CASSIGRTGELFF.

This clonotype appeared many times. The V call is TRBV6-6, the J call TRBJ2-5; TRBD1 might be the D (6 bases). The germline V gene has CDR1 MNHNY and CDR2 SVGAGI (reference sequence). V was shortened by 0 bases and J by 1 base, with 15 bases between the two germline ends. The length of the CDR3 is 17 residues. The CDR3 spells CASSYSRGHPAQETQYF. CDR3 DNA: TGTGCCAGCAGTTACTCGAGGGGACACCCTGCCCAAGAGACCCAGTACTTC.

This clonotype was found many times. V and J are TRBV20-1 and TRBJ2-3; 11 bases are shared with TRBD2. Germline CDR1 and CDR2: DFQATT and SNEGSKA (reference sequence). V dropped 4 bases and J dropped 7; count of bases not matched to a gene: 10. The CDR3 spans 15 residues. CDR3 sequence (DNA): TGCAGTGCTATAGCTAGCGGGGGGTTCATGAATACGCAGTATTTT. Protein product: CSAIASGGFMNTQYF.

This clonotype was seen at least ten times. The chain recombines TRBV30 with TRBJ2-7; no definite D call. V shed 5 bases and J shed 6 bases, with 14 bases lying between them. From germline, CDR1 is GTSNPN and CDR2 SVGIG (reference sequence). CDR3 length: 12 amino acids. CDR3 DNA sequence: TGTGCCTGGTCTCGGATGGAGCTCGAGCAGTACTTC. It yields the protein CAWSRMELEQYF.

Notes on this clonotype: At one of its ends the junction is not consistent with the germline gene, which may arise from a read error. The J gene is TRBJ1-1, the V gene TRBV20-1, with D uncertain. The CDR3 consists of 14 residues. CDR1 is DFQATT, CDR2 SNEGSKA, per germline (reference sequence). The CDR3 sequence: CSARDPGGYTEDFF. CDR3 DNA: TGCAGTGCTAGAGATCCAGGTGGGTACACTGAAGATTTCTTT.

This clonotype was seen ten or more times. The chain links TRBV12-3 or TRBV12-4 to TRBJ2-1; TRBD1 or TRBD2 may be the D gene (5 bases each). This CDR3 region has 17 residues. The V end lost 3 bases, the J end lost 1 base, and 16 bases lay between the germline ends. The CDR3 bases are TGTGCCAGCAGTTTCGTTCTGGGGGATGGTTCCTACAATGAGCAGTTCTTC. Translated, it gives CASSFVLGDGSYNEQFF.

This clonotype was counted ten times or more. The chain combines TRBV7-2 with TRBJ2-3; D is ambiguous. The V end lost 2 bases, the J end lost 2 bases, and 14 bases lay between the germline ends. The CDR3 loop spans 16 amino acids. Germline loops: CDR1 SGHTA, CDR2 FQGNSA. CDR3 sequence: CASSLQTRRVTDTQYF. CDR3 DNA: TGTGCCAGCAGCTTACAAACAAGACGAGTCACAGATACGCAGTATTTT.

In its sample, this clonotype was seen many times. The chain has TRBV20-1 and TRBJ2-1; 8 bases map to TRBD2. The CDR3 has 14 residues. V dropped 7 bases and J dropped 5; count of bases not matched to a gene: 10. Germline V lookup: CDR1 DFQATT, CDR2 SNEGSKA (reference sequence). In DNA form, the CDR3 reads TGCAGTGGGAGTGTGCGGGGGGCCGACAATGAGCAGTTCTTC. Protein product: CSGSVRGADNEQFF.

This clonotype was seen repeatedly, ten times or more. The chain carries TRBV24-1 and TRBJ2-3; D tentatively reads TRBD1 or TRBD2 (5 bases each). CDR3 length equals 15 residues. CDR1 is KGHDR and CDR2 is SFDVKD in the germline V gene. Trimming took 9 bases from V and 2 from J, leaving 17 bases between them. CDR3 loop: CATSSGQGITDTQYF. CDR3 in DNA: TGTGCCACCTCATCGGGGCAGGGTATCACAGATACGCAGTATTTT.